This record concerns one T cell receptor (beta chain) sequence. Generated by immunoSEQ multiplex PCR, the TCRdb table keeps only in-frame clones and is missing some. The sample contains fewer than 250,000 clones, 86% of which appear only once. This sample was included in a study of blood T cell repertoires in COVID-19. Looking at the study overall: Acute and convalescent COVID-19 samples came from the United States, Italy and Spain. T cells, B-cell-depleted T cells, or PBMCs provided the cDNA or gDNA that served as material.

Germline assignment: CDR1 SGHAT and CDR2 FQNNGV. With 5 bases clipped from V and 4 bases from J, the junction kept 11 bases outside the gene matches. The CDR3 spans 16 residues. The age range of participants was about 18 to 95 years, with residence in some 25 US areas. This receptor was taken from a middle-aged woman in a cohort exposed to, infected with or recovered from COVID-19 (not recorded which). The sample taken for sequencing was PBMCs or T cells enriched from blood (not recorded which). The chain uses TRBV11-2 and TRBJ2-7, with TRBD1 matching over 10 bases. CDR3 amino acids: CASSPIPGQGLYEQYF. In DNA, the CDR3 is TGTGCCAGCAGCCCTATCCCGGGACAGGGGCTTTACGAGCAGTACTTC.